Listed here are 10 T cell receptor beta chains from one sample, sequenced in a study of blood T cells in healthy people across ages. Primed by a sample-barcoded 5' primer and a J-beta primer mix, a second PCR proceeded for about 7 to 11 cycles. MiXCR, applied by TCRdb to the 5' RACE reads, yields one record per CDR3 protein. The data show 1.5 million to 1.9 million distinct CDR3 sequences, roughly two fifths seen once. Sequenced: blood. The source of these receptors is a woman aged 18-35 years in good health.

This clonotype has a handful of counts. The rearrangement links TRBV6-1 to TRBJ2-5, with D unclear. The tail of the sequence fits TRBJ2-7 better, so the J call may be wrong. Germline V CDR1 and CDR2: MNHNS, SASEGT. CDR3 length: 13 residues. CDR3 DNA: TGTGCCAGCAGTGACATAAAGAAGTACGAGCAGTACTTC. Translated: CASSDIKKYEQYF.

This chain connects TRBV7-9 to TRBJ2-1; possibly TRBD1 for D (6 bases). With the DNA end fitting TRBJ2-7 better, the J assignment may be wrong. The CDR3 consists of 16 residues. Germline CDR1 reads SEHNR; CDR2 reads FQNEAQ (reference sequence). CDR3 protein: CASRGAGQTSYNEQYF. In DNA form, the CDR3 reads TGTGCCAGCAGGGGAGCCGGACAGACCTCCTACAATGAGCAGTACTTC.

The sample holds a few counts of this clonotype. The rearrangement joins TRBV3-1 to TRBJ2-7; D uncertain. CDR1 is LGHDT and CDR2 is YNNKEL in the germline V gene (reference sequence). V was pared by 3 bases and J by 2 bases, with 8 bases between. CDR3 length: 13 amino acids. The CDR3 DNA reads as TGTGCCAGCAGCCACCAGGTAACCTACGAGCAGTACTTC. It specifies CASSHQVTYEQYF.

This clonotype was recorded a few times. The gene calls are TRBV20-1 and TRBJ1-5, with TRBD1 identical over 7 bases. The CDR3 sequence is 14 residues long. Germline V lookup: CDR1 DFQATT, CDR2 SNEGSKA (reference sequence). Trimming removed 3 bases from V and 6 bases from J; junction bases left unmatched: 8. CDR3 sequence (DNA): TGCAGTGCTAGTCCAACAGGGGTATTTCAGCCCCAGCATTTT. Translated, it gives CSASPTGVFQPQHF.

This clonotype was counted a single time. The chain combines TRBV6-1 with TRBJ2-1, with 7 bases lining up with TRBD2. The J call may be in error: the DNA end matches TRBJ2-7 better. This CDR3 spans 14 amino acids. Per germline, CDR1 MNHNS and CDR2 SASEGT. CDR3 in DNA: TGTGCCAGCAGTGATGTGGGGGGGTACAATGAGCAGTACTTC. Protein: CASSDVGGYNEQYF.

V is TRBV28 and J is TRBJ2-7; TRBD1 is a possible D gene (6 bases). The end of the DNA aligns better with TRBJ2-4, so the J call may be wrong. CDR1 and CDR2 (germline): MDHEN, SYDVKM. CDR3 length: 13 amino acids. This CDR3 is CASSDRRGDIQYF. The DNA of the CDR3 is TGTGCCAGCAGTGACAGGCGAGGGGACATTCAGTACTTC.

The rearrangement links TRBV12-3 or TRBV12-4 to TRBJ2-7; D gene unclear. The assigned J gene may be wrong: the sequence end matches TRBJ2-5 better. The CDR3 runs 13 residues. The CDR3 loop reads CASSLKELMTQYF. The CDR3 DNA sequence: TGTGCCAGCAGTTTAAAGGAATTAATGACCCAGTACTTC.

The gene calls are TRBV30 and TRBJ1-2; D is unclear. CDR3 size: 12 residues. Per germline, CDR1 GTSNPN and CDR2 SVGIG (reference sequence). The V and J ends lost 2 bases and 8 bases respectively, with 12 bases between them. The CDR3 protein is CAWSPQLEGYTF. In DNA form, the CDR3 reads TGTGCCTGGAGTCCCCAACTTGAGGGCTACACCTTC.

This rearrangement joins TRBV12-3 or TRBV12-4 to TRBJ2-5; weak D call: TRBD2 (5 bases). The CDR3 extends over 13 amino acids. V was pared by 5 bases and J by 11 bases, with 18 bases between. CDR3 nucleotides: TGTGCCAGCAGTCCCGGGAACGACAATGAGCAGTACTTC. Translation gives CASSPGNDNEQYF.

The chain has TRBV6-1 and TRBJ1-1; tentatively, D is TRBD1 (5 bases). Germline lookup yields CDR1 MNHNS and CDR2 SASEGT. The CDR3 runs to 15 residues. V was cut by 1 base and J by 4 bases, with 13 bases left in between. The chain's CDR3 is CASSEGYKGITEAFF. In DNA, the CDR3 is TGTGCCAGCAGTGAAGGGTACAAGGGGATCACTGAAGCTTTCTTT.